This T cell receptor (beta chain) was profiled in a study of T cells in narcolepsy. Clones were sequenced by immunoSEQ multiplex PCR, and TCRdb holds only the in-frame ones, with some missing. The data hold around 35,000 clones, with 82% observed a single time. The CDR3 loop spans 14 amino acids. Per the germline V gene, CDR1 is SGHRS and CDR2 is YFSETQ. Trimming removed 0 bases from V and 5 bases from J, with 9 bases in between. Material: CD45RA- memory CD4+ T cells from PBMCs. V gene TRBV5-1 combines with J gene TRBJ1-5, with a tentative D call TRBD1 (5 bases). The source of this sequence is a human donor with narcolepsy. The CDR3 here is CASSLGGGDQPQHF. The CDR3 DNA sequence: TGCGCCAGCAGCTTGGGCGGGGGAGATCAGCCCCAGCATTTT.